The T cell receptor beta chain described here comes from a study of CD8+ T cells in alopecia areata. Across the whole study: Each of the treated patients was given oral tofacitinib, 5 to 10 mg twice daily, for moderate-to-severe alopecia areata. The protocol delivered tofacitinib for 6 to 18 months, then withdrew it for 6 months.

The germline V and J ends were trimmed by 1 base and 4 bases, with 10 bases remaining between them. This CDR3 is 13 amino acids long. Germline-derived CDR1 and CDR2 are GTSNPN and SVGIG (reference sequence). Following RNA extraction, reverse transcription yielded cDNA that acted as the sequencing template. The data were produced by immunoSEQ multiplex PCR, yet TCRdb's version contains in-frame clones alone and is incomplete. The table has 150,000 to 250,000 clones, approximately 56% seen once; the top ten hold 3% to 3.5%. Treatment indicated: oral pan-JAK inhibitor, 5-10 mg twice daily. The input for sequencing was CD4+ T cells sorted from blood, taken at week 4, from a patient treated with tofacitinib. The TCR comes from a human donor with alopecia areata. The V call is TRBV30, the J call TRBJ2-5; D gene uncertain. CDR3: CAWSGSSGETQYF. The CDR3 DNA follows: TGTGCCTGGAGTGGAAGTTCGGGAGAGACCCAGTACTTC.